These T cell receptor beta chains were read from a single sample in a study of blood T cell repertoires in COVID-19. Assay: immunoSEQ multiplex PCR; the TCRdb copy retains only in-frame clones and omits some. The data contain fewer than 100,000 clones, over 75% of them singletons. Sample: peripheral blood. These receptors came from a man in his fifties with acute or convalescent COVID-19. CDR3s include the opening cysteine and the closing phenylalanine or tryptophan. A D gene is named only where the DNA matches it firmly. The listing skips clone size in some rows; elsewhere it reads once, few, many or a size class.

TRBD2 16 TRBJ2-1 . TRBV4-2 TGTGCCAGCAGCCAAGGGGGGACTAGATCCTACAATGAGCAGTTCTTC CASSQGGTRSYNEQFF
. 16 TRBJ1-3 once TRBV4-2 TGTGCCAGCAGCCAAGTAAGGGGTTCTGGTGGAAACACCATATATTTT CASSQVRGSGGNTIYF
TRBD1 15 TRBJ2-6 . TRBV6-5 TGTGCCAGCAGTAGGACAGGGGCTGGGGCCAACGTCCTGACTTTC CASSRTGAGANVLTF
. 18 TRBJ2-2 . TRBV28 TGTGCCAGCAGTTTAGGGACCCGCTGGGACACGAACACCGGGGAGCTGTTTTTT CASSLGTRWDTNTGELFF
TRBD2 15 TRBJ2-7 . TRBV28 TGTGCCAGCAGTCCAACGGGACTAGCGGGGTACGAGCAGTACTTC CASSPTGLAGYEQYF
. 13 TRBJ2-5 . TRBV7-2 TGTGCCAGCAGCTTATCCCTTCAAGAGACCCAGTACTTC CASSLSLQETQYF
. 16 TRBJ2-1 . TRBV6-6 TGTGCCAGCAGTTCACTCAACCCGAGCTCCTACAATGAGCAGTTCTTC CASSSLNPSSYNEQFF
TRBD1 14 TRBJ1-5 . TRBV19 TGTGCCAGTAGTACCACAGGGGGCTCTCAGCCCCAGCATTTT CASSTTGGSQPQHF
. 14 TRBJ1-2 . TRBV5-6 TGTGCCAGCAGCTTGTTTGGCGGGTTGGATGGCTACACCTTC CASSLFGGLDGYTF
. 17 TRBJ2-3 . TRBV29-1 TGCAGCGTTGAAAGGGGGATGCGGGAGCTTTCCCCAGATACGCAGTATTTT CSVERGMRELSPDTQYF
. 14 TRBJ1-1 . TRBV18 TGTGCCAGCTCACCTAGGGGCGAAGGCACTGAAGCTTTCTTT CASSPRGEGTEAFF
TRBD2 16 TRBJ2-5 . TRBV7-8 TGTGCCAGCAGCTTGGGACCGGGGGGTGTTAGAGAGATCCAGTACTTC CASSLGPGGVREIQYF
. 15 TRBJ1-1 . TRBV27 TGTGCCAGCAGTTTATTAGCAGGGGCGAACACTGAAGCTTTCTTT CASSLLAGANTEAFF
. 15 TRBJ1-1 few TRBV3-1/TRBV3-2 TGTGCCAGCAGCCCTTCGGGAGGGCGGAACACTGAAGCTTTCTTT CASSPSGGRNTEAFF
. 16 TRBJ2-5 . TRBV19 TGTGCCAGTAGGCAGCGGGCTGGGTCTGGAGGAGAGACCCAGTACTTC CASRQRAGSGGETQYF
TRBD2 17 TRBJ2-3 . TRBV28 TGTGCCAGCAGCTCGCCGGGACTAGCGGCCCAGGGAGATACGCAGTATTTT CASSSPGLAAQGDTQYF
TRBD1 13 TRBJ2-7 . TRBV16 TGTGCCAGCAGCCAATCACAGGGGGGCGAGCAGTACTTC CASSQSQGGEQYF
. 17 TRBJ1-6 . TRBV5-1 TGCGCCAGCAGCTTGGCGAGTGGGGGCAGGCTGGATTCACCCCTCCACTTT CASSLASGGRLDSPLHF
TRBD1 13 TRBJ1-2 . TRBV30 TGTGCCTGGAGCCGGGGACAGGGGCTGGGCTACACCTTC CAWSRGQGLGYTF
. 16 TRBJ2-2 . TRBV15 TGTGCCACCAGCAGACCCCGACAGTCCAACACCGGGGAGCTGTTTTTT CATSRPRQSNTGELFF
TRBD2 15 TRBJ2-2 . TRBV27 TGTGCCAGCAGTTTCGGCCTAGCGGGAAAAAGAGAGCTGTTTTTT CASSFGLAGKRELFF
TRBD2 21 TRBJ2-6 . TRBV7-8 TGTGCCAGCAGGCTACCGGGACTAGCGGGGGGGCCCCTCTCTGGGGCCAACGTCCTGACTTTC CASRLPGLAGGPLSGANVLTF
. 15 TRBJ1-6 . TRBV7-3 TGTGCCAGCAGCCAACGGGGGGGCCATAATTCACCCCTCCACTTT CASSQRGGHNSPLHF
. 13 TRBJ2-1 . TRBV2 TGTGCCAGACAGGGTTGGTCCTACAATGAGCAGTTCTTC CARQGWSYNEQFF
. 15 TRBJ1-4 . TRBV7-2 TGTGCCAGCAGCTTAGCAGGGGCGAATACGGGAAAACTGTTTTTT CASSLAGANTGKLFF
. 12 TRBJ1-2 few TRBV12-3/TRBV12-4 TGTGCCAGCAGTTTCCAGGGGTCGGGCTACACCTTC CASSFQGSGYTF
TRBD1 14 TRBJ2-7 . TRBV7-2 TGTGCCAGCAGCTCGGGACAGGGTTCCTACGAGCAGTACTTC CASSSGQGSYEQYF
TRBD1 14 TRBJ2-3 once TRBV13 TGTGCCAGCAGCTTCGGGACAGGCACAGATACGCAGTATTTT CASSFGTGTDTQYF
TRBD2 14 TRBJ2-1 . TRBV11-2 TGTGCCAGCAGGGGACTAGCGAGGTACAATGAGCAGTTCTTC CASRGLARYNEQFF
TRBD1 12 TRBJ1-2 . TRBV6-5 TGTGCCAGCCGACAGGGCGGCTATGGCTACACCTTC CASRQGGYGYTF
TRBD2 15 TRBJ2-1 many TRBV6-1 TGTGCCAGCAGTGAAACTAGCGGGGGGTACAATGAGCAGTTCTTC CASSETSGGYNEQFF
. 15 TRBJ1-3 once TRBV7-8 TGTGCCAGCAGCCCGGACAGTTTCGCTGGAAACACCATATATTTT CASSPDSFAGNTIYF
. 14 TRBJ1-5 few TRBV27 TGTGCCAGCAGTCCACAGGATAGCAATCAGCCCCAGCATTTT CASSPQDSNQPQHF
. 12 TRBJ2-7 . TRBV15 TGTGCCACCAGCAGAGACGGTTACGAGCAGTACTTC CATSRDGYEQYF
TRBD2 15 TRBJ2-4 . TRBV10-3 TGTGCCATCAGTGAGTCGGGACTAGCTACGAACATTCAGTACTTC CAISESGLATNIQYF
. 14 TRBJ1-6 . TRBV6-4 TGTGCCAGCAGTGTGCAGGCAGGGGATTCACCCCTCCACTTT CASSVQAGDSPLHF
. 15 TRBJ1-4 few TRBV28 TGTGCCAGCAGTCCCGGGGACATCAGGGTCGAAAAACTGTTTTTT CASSPGDIRVEKLFF
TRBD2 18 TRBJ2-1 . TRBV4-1 TGCGCCAGCAGCCAAGGACTAGCGGGAGGGTTTGATAAGGATGAGCAGTTCTTC CASSQGLAGGFDKDEQFF
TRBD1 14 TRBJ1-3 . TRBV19 TGTGCCAGTAGTTTAGGACAGGGAAGAAACACCATATATTTT CASSLGQGRNTIYF
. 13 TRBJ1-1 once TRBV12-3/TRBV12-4 TGTGCCAGCAGTAACAGGGTGAACACTGAAGCTTTCTTT CASSNRVNTEAFF
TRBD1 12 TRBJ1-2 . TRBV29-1 TGCAGCGAGAGGACAGGGCTCGCTGGCTACACCTTC CSERTGLAGYTF
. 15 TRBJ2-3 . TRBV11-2 TGTGCCAGCAGCTTAGTGAATAGCTTTGCAGATACGCAGTATTTT CASSLVNSFADTQYF
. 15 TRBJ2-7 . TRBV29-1 TGCAGCGTTGAAGATCGGGCAGGGATAACCTACGAGCAGTACTTC CSVEDRAGITYEQYF
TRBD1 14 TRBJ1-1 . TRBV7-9 TGTGCCAGCAGCTCGGGACAGGGAGTCCCTGAAGCTTTCTTT CASSSGQGVPEAFF
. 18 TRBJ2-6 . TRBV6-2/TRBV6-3 TGTGCCAGCAGTTACTCCACAGGGATCCATGCTGGGGCCAACGTCCTGACTTTC CASSYSTGIHAGANVLTF
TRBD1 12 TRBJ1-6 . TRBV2 TGTGCCAGCGGAAGGGACAGCGCAAGCCTCCACTTT CASGRDSASLHF
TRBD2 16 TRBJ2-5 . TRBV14 TGTGCCAGCAGCACTACACTGCTAGCGGCACAAGAGACCCAGTACTTC CASSTTLLAAQETQYF
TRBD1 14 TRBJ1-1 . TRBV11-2 TGTGCCAGCAGCTTGGACAGGGGGGACACTGAAGCTTTCTTT CASSLDRGDTEAFF
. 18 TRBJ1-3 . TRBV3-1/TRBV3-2 TGTGCCAGCAGCCTTCGGCAGACTCCGGTCCCCTCTGGAAACACCATATATTTT CASSLRQTPVPSGNTIYF
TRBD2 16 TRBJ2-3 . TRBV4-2 TGTGCCAGCAGCCAAGATTGGCGGGAGGGCCCAGATACGCAGTATTTT CASSQDWREGPDTQYF
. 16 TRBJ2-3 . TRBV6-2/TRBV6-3 TGTGCCAGCAGTACCGGGACACTTCGTAGCACAGATACGCAGTATTTT CASSTGTLRSTDTQYF
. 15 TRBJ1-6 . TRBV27 TGTGCCAGCATGACCGGGACTGCCGGTAATTCACCCCTCCACTTT CASMTGTAGNSPLHF
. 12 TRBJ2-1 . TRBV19 TGTGCCAGTAGTATAGCAGGGTATGAGCAGTTCTTC CASSIAGYEQFF